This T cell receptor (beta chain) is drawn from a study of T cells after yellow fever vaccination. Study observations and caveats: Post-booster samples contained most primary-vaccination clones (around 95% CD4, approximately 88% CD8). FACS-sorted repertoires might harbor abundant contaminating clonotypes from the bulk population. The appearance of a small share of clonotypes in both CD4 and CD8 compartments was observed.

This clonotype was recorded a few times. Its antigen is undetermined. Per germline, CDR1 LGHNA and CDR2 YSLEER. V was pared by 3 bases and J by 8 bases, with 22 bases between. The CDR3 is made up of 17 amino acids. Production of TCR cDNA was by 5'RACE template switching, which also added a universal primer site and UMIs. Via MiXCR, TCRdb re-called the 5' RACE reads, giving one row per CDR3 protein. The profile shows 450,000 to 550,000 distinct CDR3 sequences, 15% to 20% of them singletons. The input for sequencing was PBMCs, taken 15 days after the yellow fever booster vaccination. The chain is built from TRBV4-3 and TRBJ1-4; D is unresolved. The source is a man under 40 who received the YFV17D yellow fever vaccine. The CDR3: CASSQSLAGEASEKLFF. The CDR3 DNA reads TGCGCCAGCAGCCAGTCCCTCGCCGGCGAGGCCTCCGAAAAACTGTTTTTT.